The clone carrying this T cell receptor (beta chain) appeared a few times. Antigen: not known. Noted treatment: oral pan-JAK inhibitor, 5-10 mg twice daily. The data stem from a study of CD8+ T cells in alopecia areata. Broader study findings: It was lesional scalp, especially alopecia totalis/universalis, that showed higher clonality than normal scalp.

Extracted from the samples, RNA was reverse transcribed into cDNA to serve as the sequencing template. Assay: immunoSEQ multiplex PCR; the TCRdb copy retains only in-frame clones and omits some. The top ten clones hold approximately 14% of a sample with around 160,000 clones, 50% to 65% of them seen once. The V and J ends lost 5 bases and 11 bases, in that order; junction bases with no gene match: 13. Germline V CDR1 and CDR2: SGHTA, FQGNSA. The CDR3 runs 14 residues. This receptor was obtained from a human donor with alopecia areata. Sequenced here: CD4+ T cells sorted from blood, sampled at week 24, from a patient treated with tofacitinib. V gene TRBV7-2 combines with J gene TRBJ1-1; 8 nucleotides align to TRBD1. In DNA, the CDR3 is TGTGCCAGCAGCCCGACAGGGGCAAATGTGAAGGCTTTCTTT. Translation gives CASSPTGANVKAFF.